This T cell receptor beta chain was found in a study of Ad26.COV2.S vaccination and SARS-CoV-2 variants. For the study at large: Ad26.COV2.S shots went into the muscle once or twice, 56 days apart. The study's findings and limits: Placebo recipients trailed vaccine recipients in spike-specific TCR breadth. Measurement of non-spike TCR breadth gave similar results in vaccine and placebo recipients.

A word on this clone: Antigen: not known.

The assay was immunoSEQ multiplex PCR, and TCRdb's table has in-frame clones only and misses some. The table lists about 350,000 clones, roughly 84% of them singletons. Treatment denoted: 15 to 20 received Ad26.COV2.S at low or high dose, single or two shots; several received placebo; per-sample allocation not given. Samples came from day 63 after the first vaccine or placebo injection. A Boston adult aged 18-55 years was the donor. This CDR3 contains 15 residues. Germline lookup yields CDR1 GTSNPN and CDR2 SVGIG (reference sequence). The V gene lost 0 bases and the J gene lost 8 bases, with 19 bases spanning the gap.

V and J are TRBV30 and TRBJ1-2; D is perhaps TRBD1 (5 bases). This receptor was taken from a person aged 18-65 years who received the Ad26.COV2.S COVID-19 vaccine or a placebo. The sequencing used peripheral blood, collected in a trial of Ad26.COV2.S vaccine versus placebo. As DNA, the CDR3 is TGTGCCTGGAGTGTACGCATGACAGAAGTGGGCGGCTACACCTTC. Its protein is CAWSVRMTEVGGYTF.